The 30 T cell receptor beta chains below come from one sample, sequenced in a study of Ad26.COV2.S vaccination and SARS-CoV-2 variants. Sample treatment: about 20 received Ad26.COV2.S at low or high dose, single or two shots; several received placebo; per-sample allocation not given. Sampling took place 63 days after the first vaccine or placebo injection. Measured with immunoSEQ multiplex PCR; TCRdb has only the in-frame clones, and not every one. The sample lists about 680,000 clones; more than 80% were seen once. The sample in question was peripheral blood, obtained in a trial of Ad26.COV2.S vaccine versus placebo. These receptors were obtained from a person aged 18 to 65 who received the Ad26.COV2.S COVID-19 vaccine or a placebo.

In regard to this clone: At one end the junction does not follow the germline gene, possibly because of a read error. Here the CDR3 DNA reads TGCGCCAGCAGCTCCGGGACTAGCGGGAGCACCGATACGCAGTATTTT. Protein product: CASSSGTSGSTDTQYF. V usage is TRBV5-1 and J usage is TRBJ2-3; 14 positions match TRBD2. Germline V lookup: CDR1 SGHRS, CDR2 YFSETQ. The CDR3 sequence is 16 residues long.

The CDR3 region is CASSPRDRPTYEQYF. The CDR3 DNA reads as TGTGCCAGCAGCCCTCGGGACAGGCCCACCTACGAGCAGTACTTC. This chain connects TRBV7-2 to TRBJ2-7; 8 bases match TRBD1. V lost 5 bases, J lost 2 bases, and 8 bases stayed unmatched. The CDR3 sequence is 15 residues long. Germline loops: CDR1 SGHTA, CDR2 FQGNSA.

V is TRBV12-3 or TRBV12-4 and J is TRBJ2-5, with a weak D call TRBD1 (5 bases). This CDR3 is built from 13 residues. V was trimmed by 3 bases and J by 4 bases, leaving 9 bases between them. The CDR3 spells CASSLGRVETQYF. CDR3 sequence (DNA): TGTGCCAGCAGTTTGGGCAGGGTAGAGACCCAGTACTTC.

A note on this clone: The same CDR3 is also encoded by other DNA sequences in this sample. This chain connects TRBV27 to TRBJ2-2; 10 bases match TRBD1. Unmatched junction bases numbered 4, after V lost 5 bases and J lost 7 bases. The germline V gene has CDR1 MNHEY and CDR2 SMNVEV (reference sequence). The CDR3 contains 14 residues. The CDR3 sequence is CASSQTGGYGELFF. CDR3 bases: TGTGCCAGCAGTCAGACAGGGGGCTACGGGGAGCTGTTTTTT.

The V call is TRBV18, the J call TRBJ1-2, with D uncertain. Germline V lookup: CDR1 KGHSH, CDR2 LQKENI. Trimming removed 5 bases at V and 8 bases at J, with 9 bases between. CDR3 size: 11 residues. The CDR3: CASSNEEGYTF. The CDR3 DNA sequence: TGTGCCAGCTCAAACGAGGAAGGCTACACCTTC.

This clone was seen a single time. The DNA for the CDR3 is TGTGCCCTCCGGGACAGTCTCTCTGGGGCCAACGTCCTGACTTTC. This sequence encodes CALRDSLSGANVLTF. V gene TRBV14 combines with J gene TRBJ2-6, with TRBD1 identical over 7 bases. Trimming cost V 11 bases and J 0 bases; bases outside gene matches: 7. Germline CDR1 is SGHDN and CDR2 is FVKESK. This CDR3 region has 15 residues.

The chain carries TRBV2 and TRBJ1-5; 8 bases align to TRBD1. CDR1 and CDR2 from the germline V gene are SNHLY and FYNNEI. The CDR3 is made up of 15 amino acids. The trim removed 3 bases at V and 3 bases at J, leaving 4 bases unmatched. The CDR3 DNA follows: TGTGCCAGCAGTGAGGTGGACAGGGCCAATCAGCCCCAGCATTTT. Its protein product is CASSEVDRANQPQHF.

The chain uses TRBV7-8 and TRBJ2-3; no clear D gene. V lost 0 bases and J 0 bases, leaving 10 bases between the germline ends. The CDR3 has 16 residues. Germline values: CDR1 SGHVS, CDR2 FQNEAQ. CDR3 sequence reads: CASSLANSGSTDTQYF. As DNA, the CDR3 is TGTGCCAGCAGCTTAGCTAACTCTGGGAGCACAGATACGCAGTATTTT.

The chain combines TRBV11-2 with TRBJ2-3; 7 bases fit TRBD2. The CDR3 totals 17 residues. V shed 0 bases and J 3 bases; nucleotides not matched to a gene: 9. Germline assignment: CDR1 SGHAT and CDR2 FQNNGV. CDR3: CASSLDLAGVGTDTQYF. CDR3 DNA: TGTGCCAGCAGCTTAGATCTCGCGGGAGTGGGTACAGATACGCAGTATTTT.

The V call is TRBV2, the J call TRBJ2-2; 8 bases match TRBD1. The CDR3 runs 16 residues. Germline-derived CDR1 and CDR2 are SNHLY and FYNNEI. V trimming: 5 bases; J trimming: 7 bases; junction bases outside the gene matches: 12. In nucleotides, the CDR3 is TGTGCCAGCAGTTGGGTGACAGGGGTAGTTGGCGGGGAGCTGTTTTTT. Protein product: CASSWVTGVVGGELFF.

The chain couples TRBV6-1 to TRBJ2-1, with TRBD2 identical over 8 bases. J gave up 9 bases and V 3 bases, and 10 bases lay outside the gene matches. CDR1 and CDR2 (germline): MNHNS, SASEGT. The CDR3 is 15 amino acids. The CDR3 DNA sequence: TGTGCCAGCAGTGAGTCGGGGGGGCTGAGGTCTGAGCAGTTCTTC. Its translation: CASSESGGLRSEQFF.

This rearrangement joins TRBV6-1 to TRBJ1-5; 11 bases fit TRBD1. This CDR3 has 15 amino acids. The V segment lost 3 bases and the J segment 7 bases; nucleotides outside the gene matches: 5. From germline, CDR1 is MNHNS and CDR2 SASEGT. DNA of the CDR3: TGTGCCAGCAGTGATTGGGACAGGGGGTGGCAGCCCCAGCATTTT. Translated, it gives CASSDWDRGWQPQHF.

V and J are TRBV13 and TRBJ2-7; 14 positions match TRBD2. V was pared by 4 bases and J by 0 bases, with 5 bases of the junction left unmatched. The germline gives CDR1 PRHDT, CDR2 FYEKMQ (reference sequence). The CDR3 spans 17 residues. Here the CDR3 DNA reads TGTGCCAGCAGCTCGGGACTAGCGGGGGTTTCCTCCTACGAGCAGTACTTC. Translating gives CASSSGLAGVSSYEQYF.

The chain has TRBV4-3 and TRBJ2-3; TRBD1 matches 9 bases. CDR3 length: 16 amino acids. The V segment lost 3 bases and the J segment 5 bases; nucleotides outside the gene matches: 9. In germline, CDR1 is LGHNA, CDR2 YSLEER. The CDR3 region is CASSQSGTGTLDTQYF. In DNA, the CDR3 is TGCGCCAGCAGCCAGAGTGGGACAGGGACACTAGATACGCAGTATTTT.

Details on this clone: Other nucleotide sequences in the sample specify the same CDR3. This sequence joins TRBV12-3 or TRBV12-4 and TRBJ1-1; no definite D call. This CDR3 region has 13 residues. V was clipped by 6 bases and J by 1 base, with 9 bases between them. The CDR3 loop is CASSPPRNTEAFF. CDR3 coding DNA: TGTGCCAGCAGCCCCCCCCGGAACACTGAAGCTTTCTTT.

The V gene is TRBV7-9, the J gene TRBJ2-5, with TRBD1 matching over 7 bases. Per germline, CDR1 SEHNR and CDR2 FQNEAQ (reference sequence). CDR3 length equals 15 residues. CDR3 in DNA: TGTGCAGCTGGAGGACAGGAAGGGTGGAGGGAGACCCAGTACTTC. Translation: CAAGGQEGWRETQYF.

The chain employs TRBV5-1 and TRBJ1-3, with TRBD1 as a possible D gene (6 bases). The CDR3 spans 14 residues. Germline CDR1 is SGHRS and CDR2 is YFSETQ. V shed 1 base and J shed 3 bases, with 8 bases lying between them. The DNA of the CDR3 is TGCGCCAGCAGCTTGTCACAGGGTGGAAACACCATATATTTT. This encodes CASSLSQGGNTIYF.

The chain employs TRBV7-6 and TRBJ1-1, with D unclear. The ends were cut back, 1 base at V and 3 bases at J, with 12 bases in the middle. CDR3 size: 15 residues. From germline, CDR1 is SGHVS and CDR2 FNYEAQ. The CDR3 sequence: CASSLEVDGDTEAFF. For the CDR3, the DNA is TGTGCCAGCAGCTTAGAGGTTGATGGGGACACTGAAGCTTTCTTT.

This rearrangement joins TRBV5-1 to TRBJ1-3; D not certain. This CDR3 contains 18 residues. The germline gives CDR1 SGHRS, CDR2 YFSETQ. V was cut by 0 bases and J by 1 base, with 17 bases left in between. The DNA for the CDR3 is TGCGCCAGCAGCTTGGGGAGCCAATATGTGGGGTCTGGAAACACCATATATTTT. This encodes CASSLGSQYVGSGNTIYF.

This clone was observed a few times. V is TRBV4-2 and J is TRBJ2-4, with 13 bases lining up with TRBD2. Germline values: CDR1 LGHNA, CDR2 YNFKEQ. CDR3 length: 21 amino acids. Trimming cost V 0 bases and J 2 bases; bases outside gene matches: 13. CDR3 amino acids: CASSQDGPGTSGDMSKNIQYF. Written as DNA, the CDR3 is TGTGCCAGCAGCCAAGATGGGCCGGGGACTAGCGGGGACATGTCCAAAAACATTCAGTACTTC.

The rearrangement joins TRBV11-3 to TRBJ1-1; D gene uncertain. The V gene's germline CDR1 is SGHNT and CDR2 YENEEA. CDR3 length: 13 residues. Trimming stripped 5 bases from V and 5 bases from J, with 12 bases between. The chain's CDR3 is CASSLHGRTEAFF. CDR3 DNA sequence: TGTGCCAGCAGCCTACACGGGAGGACTGAAGCTTTCTTT.

The CDR3 nucleotides are TGCGCCAGCAGCAAGGGACTGGACCTCAATGAGCAGTTCTTC. This sequence encodes CASSKGLDLNEQFF. The chain carries TRBV5-1 and TRBJ2-1, with a weak D call TRBD2 (6 bases). The V end lost 4 bases, the J end lost 6 bases, and 14 bases lay between the germline ends. Germline V lookup: CDR1 SGHRS, CDR2 YFSETQ. The CDR3 has 14 residues.

In the case of this clone: Other DNA sequences in this sample translate to the same CDR3. V and J are TRBV27 and TRBJ2-2; D may be TRBD2 (6 bases). The CDR3 runs 14 residues. CDR1 and CDR2 (germline): MNHEY, SMNVEV (reference sequence). The V gene lost 3 bases and the J gene lost 1 base, with 6 bases spanning the gap. In DNA, the CDR3 is TGTGCCAGCAGTTTGCGGGAGAACACCGGGGAGCTGTTTTTT. Its translation: CASSLRENTGELFF.

The rearrangement uses TRBV19 and TRBJ2-1; D possibly corresponds to TRBD2 (6 bases). Germline V gene lookup returns CDR1 LNHDA and CDR2 SQIVND (reference sequence). V dropped 4 bases and J dropped 0 bases, with 13 bases sitting between them. The CDR3 consists of 16 residues. The CDR3 DNA sequence: TGTGCCAGTAGTAGTCGGGACTCGAGCTCCTACAATGAGCAGTTCTTC. This gives the protein CASSSRDSSSYNEQFF.

This chain joins TRBV5-1 and TRBJ2-7; 7 nucleotides align to TRBD2. V was clipped by 0 bases and J by 0 bases; unmatched bases: 12. Germline CDR1 reads SGHRS; CDR2 reads YFSETQ. This CDR3 is 18 amino acids long. CDR3 sequence reads: CASSLGHSGRESSYEQYF. The CDR3 DNA follows: TGCGCCAGCAGCTTGGGACATTCGGGGAGGGAGAGCTCCTACGAGCAGTACTTC.

This rearrangement joins TRBV7-2 to TRBJ2-5, with D perhaps assigned TRBD1 or TRBD2 (5 bases each). The germline V gene encodes CDR1 SGHTA and CDR2 FQGNSA. The CDR3 has 14 amino acids. V was shortened by 5 bases and J by 2 bases, with 12 bases between the two germline ends. This CDR3 is CASSPSWGQETQYF. CDR3 nucleotides: TGTGCCAGCAGCCCCTCTTGGGGGCAAGAGACCCAGTACTTC.

The chain carries TRBV4-1 and TRBJ1-6; TRBD1 might be the D (5 bases). Germline values: CDR1 MGHRA, CDR2 YSYEKL. This CDR3 is built from 18 residues. The V end was cut by 0 bases, the J end by 11 bases, with 23 bases between. Here the CDR3 reads CASSQDGADLAAGAPLHF. The CDR3 coding sequence is TGCGCCAGCAGCCAAGATGGGGCGGATTTGGCCGCCGGGGCACCCCTCCACTTT.

The chain has TRBV29-1 and TRBJ1-1; D is unclear. V lost 7 bases and J lost 5, with 14 bases in between. The germline gives CDR1 SQVTM, CDR2 ANQGSEA. The CDR3 totals 12 residues. The DNA for the CDR3 is TGCAGCGCGGGGATTGCGCGGACTGAAGCTTTCTTT. It yields the protein CSAGIARTEAFF.

The chain combines TRBV27 with TRBJ1-5, with 7 bases that match TRBD1. The CDR3 spans 13 residues. The V gene end was trimmed by 8 bases and the J gene end by 7 bases; junction bases not matched to a gene: 8. Germline loops: CDR1 MNHEY, CDR2 SMNVEV (reference sequence). CDR3 bases: TGTGCCAGCGGGCGACAGGGCGGCCAGCCCCAGCATTTT. Translating it yields CASGRQGGQPQHF.

Only one count was recorded for this clone. The gene calls are TRBV14 and TRBJ2-1, with 11 bases identical to TRBD1. The V segment lost 3 bases and the J segment 6 bases; nucleotides outside the gene matches: 4. The CDR3 has 15 residues. The germline gives CDR1 SGHDN, CDR2 FVKESK. CDR3 in DNA: TGTGCCAGCAGCCACTGGACAGGGGGCATCAATGAGCAGTTCTTC. Translating it yields CASSHWTGGINEQFF.